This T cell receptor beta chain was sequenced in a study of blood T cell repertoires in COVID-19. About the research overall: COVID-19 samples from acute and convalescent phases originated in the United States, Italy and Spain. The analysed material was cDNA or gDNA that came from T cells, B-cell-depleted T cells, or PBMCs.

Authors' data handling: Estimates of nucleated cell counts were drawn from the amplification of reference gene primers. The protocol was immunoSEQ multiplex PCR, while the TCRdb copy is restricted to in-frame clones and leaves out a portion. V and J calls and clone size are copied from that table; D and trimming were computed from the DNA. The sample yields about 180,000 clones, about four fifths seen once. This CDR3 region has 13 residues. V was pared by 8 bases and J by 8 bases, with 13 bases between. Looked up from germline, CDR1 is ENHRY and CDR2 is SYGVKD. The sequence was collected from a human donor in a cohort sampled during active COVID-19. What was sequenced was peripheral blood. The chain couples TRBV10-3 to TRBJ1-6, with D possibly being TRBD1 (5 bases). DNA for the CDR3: TGTGCCATCGGCGGGGACCTTGATTCACCCCTCCACTTT. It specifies CAIGGDLDSPLHF.